Each of the 21 T cell receptor beta chains below was sequenced from the same sample in a study of T cells in Graves' hyperthyroidism and ophthalmopathy. There were TCR beta CDR3 regions amplified from RNA transcripts. Using the HTBI primer set, a first-round RT-PCR was run on the TCR CDR3. TCRdb redid the calling of the multiplex PCR reads with MiXCR, one entry per CDR3 protein. In the table there are around 350,000 distinct CDR3 sequences, over 12% of which are singletons. The material sequenced was blood. All receptors derive from a woman aged 60 to 75 with Graves' ophthalmopathy.

This clonotype was observed many times. The rearrangement joins TRBV28 to TRBJ2-1, with 10 bases aligning to TRBD2. CDR1 is MDHEN and CDR2 is SYDVKM in the germline V gene. CDR3 length: 16 residues. After removal of 10 bases from V and 0 bases from J, the junction contained 9 bases not matched to a gene. The CDR3 DNA sequence: TGTGCCACCCGACTAGCGGGCTCCAGCTCCTACAATGAGCAGTTCTTC. It translates to CATRLAGSSSYNEQFF.

This chain links TRBV29-1 with TRBJ1-1; D remains ambiguous. The V and J ends lost 7 bases and 5 bases respectively, with 8 bases between them. Per germline, CDR1 SQVTM and CDR2 ANQGSEA. The CDR3 has 10 amino acids. CDR3 nucleotides: TGCAGCGGGTCGGAAACTGAAGCTTTCTTT. Its protein product is CSGSETEAFF.

J is TRBJ2-7 and V is TRBV2; the match to TRBD2 covers 8 bases. V lost 6 bases, J lost 0 bases, and 13 bases stayed unmatched. This CDR3 has 17 amino acids. Germline-derived CDR1 and CDR2 are SNHLY and FYNNEI. The CDR3 coding sequence is TGTGCCAGCAGGGACGTAGGGCTAGCGGGCGTCTCCTACGAGCAGTACTTC. Its translation is CASRDVGLAGVSYEQYF.

V and J are TRBV28 and TRBJ2-1, with D perhaps TRBD1 or TRBD2 (5 bases each). This CDR3 spans 14 amino acids. CDR1 and CDR2 (germline): MDHEN, SYDVKM. Deletions cut 6 bases from V and 7 bases from J, with 16 bases between. The CDR3 DNA sequence: TGTGCCAGCAGCCTACGTGGGACGGAGAATGAGCAGTTCTTC. Translation gives CASSLRGTENEQFF.

The chain employs TRBV9 and TRBJ2-3, with 7 bases that match TRBD2. CDR1 SGDLS and CDR2 YYNGEE come from the germline V gene. The CDR3 totals 15 residues. Trimming cost V 6 bases and J 1 base; bases outside gene matches: 8. The CDR3 DNA follows: TGTGCCAGCATGCGGGAGCAGGACGGCACAGATACGCAGTATTTT. Its translation is CASMREQDGTDTQYF.

This clonotype was seen many times. The rearrangement joins TRBV3-1 to TRBJ1-2; D gene ambiguous. Trimming shortened V by 1 base and J by 8 bases, and 8 bases separated the two germline ends. CDR1 LGHDT and CDR2 YNNKEL come from the germline V gene (reference sequence). The CDR3 totals 12 residues. CDR3 nucleotides: TGTGCCAGCAGCCAAGTTTCTGAGGGCTACACCTTC. This encodes CASSQVSEGYTF.

At least ten counts were recorded for this clonotype. The chain is built from TRBV28 and TRBJ1-6, with 8 nucleotides matching TRBD1. V lost 4 bases and J lost 2; bases outside the gene matches: 4. The CDR3 has 16 amino acids. CDR1 is MDHEN, CDR2 SYDVKM, per germline. The CDR3 reads CASSSTGGTYNSPLHF. In DNA, the CDR3 is TGTGCCAGCAGTTCAACAGGGGGTACCTATAATTCACCCCTCCACTTT.

The CDR3 here is CSVEVELNGYTF. The CDR3 coding sequence is TGCAGCGTTGAAGTGGAACTAAATGGCTACACCTTC. V usage is TRBV29-1 and J usage is TRBJ1-2; unclear D gene. Trimming stripped 1 base from V and 6 bases from J, with 9 bases between. The CDR3 is made up of 12 amino acids. Germline V gene lookup returns CDR1 SQVTM and CDR2 ANQGSEA.

The chain carries TRBV9 and TRBJ2-1, with D tentatively TRBD1 (6 bases). Germline CDR1 reads SGDLS; CDR2 reads YYNGEE. The CDR3 has 12 residues. Between the trimmed V and J ends, which lost 3 bases and 9 bases, there was a span of 10 bases. The CDR3 nucleotides are TGTGCCAGCAGCGGCAACAGGGTTGAGCAGTTCTTC. Translated, it gives CASSGNRVEQFF.

This clonotype appeared many times. This sequence joins TRBV20-1 and TRBJ2-7, with a weak D call TRBD2 (5 bases). V shed 4 bases and J shed 2 bases, with 18 bases lying between them. This CDR3 contains 15 residues. In germline, CDR1 is DFQATT, CDR2 SNEGSKA (reference sequence). CDR3 in DNA: TGCAGTGCTAATTCTCCCAGCGGCTTCACCTACGAGCAGTACTTC. Translation: CSANSPSGFTYEQYF.

This clonotype was seen many times. This rearrangement joins TRBV30 to TRBJ2-2; D may be TRBD1 or TRBD2 (5 bases each). CDR3 size: 15 residues. The V gene's germline CDR1 is GTSNPN and CDR2 SVGIG (reference sequence). The V end was cut by 4 bases, the J end by 4 bases, with 16 bases between. CDR3 in amino acids: CAWKSGPLSTGELFF. The DNA for the CDR3 is TGTGCCTGGAAATCGGGACCCCTGAGCACCGGGGAGCTGTTTTTT.

This chain joins TRBV7-8 and TRBJ1-1, with TRBD1 matching over 7 bases. From germline, CDR1 is SGHVS and CDR2 FQNEAQ. V lost 3 bases to trimming and J lost 0 bases; unmatched junction nucleotides: 4. This CDR3 comprises 15 residues. CDR3 in amino acids: CASSFRTGMNTEAFF. The DNA of the CDR3 is TGTGCCAGCAGCTTTCGGACAGGAATGAACACTGAAGCTTTCTTT.

This clonotype appeared many times. The chain couples TRBV5-4 to TRBJ2-7; D might be TRBD2 (5 bases). Deletions cut 4 bases from V and 0 bases from J, with 14 bases between. Germline V gene sequence: CDR1 SGHNT, CDR2 YYREEE (reference sequence). This CDR3 has 15 amino acids. The CDR3 sequence: CASSPAGGSSYEQYF. CDR3 nucleotide sequence: TGTGCCAGCAGCCCGGCGGGCGGAAGCTCCTACGAGCAGTACTTC. The full variable domain, in which reference TRBV5-4 and TRBJ2-7 provide the parts outside the CDR3, is ETGVTQSPTHLIKTRGQQVTLRCSSQSGHNTVSWYQQALGQGPQFIFQYYREEENGRGNFPPRFSGLQFPNYSSELNVNALELDDSALYLCASSPAGGSSYEQYFGPGTRLTVT.

This chain joins TRBV6-5 and TRBJ2-6; D unclear. The germline gives CDR1 MNHEY, CDR2 SVGAGI. The CDR3 contains 13 residues. Trimming removed 2 bases at V and 3 bases at J, with 2 bases between. This CDR3 is CASSYDGANVLTF. The CDR3 nucleotides are TGTGCCAGCAGTTACGATGGGGCCAACGTCCTGACTTTC.

This clonotype was observed at least ten times. This chain links TRBV11-2 with TRBJ2-7; the D gene is possibly TRBD1 (6 bases). CDR1 is SGHAT and CDR2 is FQNNGV in the germline V gene. Trimming took 5 bases from V and 7 from J, leaving 15 bases between them. This CDR3 has 13 amino acids. The CDR3 loop is CASSHGQPLEQYF. The CDR3 bases are TGTGCCAGCAGCCATGGACAGCCCCTTGAGCAGTACTTC.

This clonotype was seen many times. The genes are TRBV5-5 and TRBJ2-7; a possible D gene is TRBD1 (6 bases). This CDR3 is 13 amino acids long. With 4 bases removed from V and 2 bases from J, the gap between germline ends came to 10 bases. Looked up from germline, CDR1 is SGHKS and CDR2 is YYEKEE (reference sequence). CDR3 DNA: TGTGCCAGCAGCCGGACAGACACCTACGAGCAGTACTTC. Translation gives CASSRTDTYEQYF.

The chain employs TRBV6-1 and TRBJ2-1, with TRBD2 matching over 10 bases. CDR1 MNHNS and CDR2 SASEGT come from the germline V gene. With 1 base clipped from V and 2 bases from J, the junction kept 11 bases outside the gene matches. This CDR3 is built from 19 residues. The CDR3 sequence: CASSEDRLGSGRAYNEQFF. The CDR3 nucleotides are TGTGCCAGCAGTGAAGATCGTCTCGGAAGCGGGAGGGCCTACAATGAGCAGTTCTTC.

This clonotype was seen ten or more times. The V call is TRBV20-1, the J call TRBJ2-7; TRBD2 is a possible D gene (5 bases). V lost 2 bases to trimming and J lost 2 bases, with 19 bases between them. The CDR3 is 16 residues long. Germline CDR1 reads DFQATT; CDR2 reads SNEGSKA (reference sequence). The CDR3 coding sequence is TGCAGTGCTAGACCACCCGGGATTGACACCGCCTACGAGCAGTACTTC. It encodes CSARPPGIDTAYEQYF.

This clonotype was seen many times. This chain joins TRBV28 and TRBJ2-7; a possible D gene is TRBD1 (5 bases). The CDR3 is 14 amino acids. V lost 5 bases, J lost 2 bases, and 13 bases lay in between. Germline CDR1 MDHEN, CDR2 SYDVKM. CDR3 in amino acids: CASSPQGRAYEQYF. The CDR3 DNA follows: TGTGCCAGCAGTCCCCAGGGCAGGGCCTACGAGCAGTACTTC.

This clonotype showed up many times. The V and J genes are TRBV29-1 and TRBJ2-5; tentatively, D is TRBD1 or TRBD2 (5 bases each). V was shortened by 5 bases and J by 1 base, with 11 bases between the two germline ends. Germline CDR1 and CDR2: SQVTM and ANQGSEA. CDR3 size: 13 residues. The CDR3 coding sequence is TGCAGCGTTCCGCCGGGGACCCAAGAGACCCAGTACTTC. Its translation is CSVPPGTQETQYF.

This chain connects TRBV6-1 to TRBJ1-2, with D possibly matching TRBD1 (5 bases). Germline V gene lookup returns CDR1 MNHNS and CDR2 SASEGT. The V gene lost 2 bases and the J gene lost 4 bases, with 14 bases spanning the gap. The CDR3 extends over 15 amino acids. As DNA, the CDR3 is TGTGCCAGCAGTGAATCGGACGGGGCCCGCTATGGCTACACCTTC. Its protein product is CASSESDGARYGYTF.